The 6 T cell receptor beta chains given below trace back to one sample, sequenced in a study of OX40 agonist ivuxolimab in advanced cancers. Produced via immunoSEQ multiplex PCR; TCRdb's table is partial and in-frame only. The sample lists tens of thousands of clones; around 81% were seen once. Sequences were derived from CD4+ or CD8+ T cells sorted from blood, sampled in a trial of the OX40 agonist ivuxolimab. These receptors all come from an adult with an advanced solid tumor such as melanoma, head and neck, liver or kidney cancer.

This chain joins TRBV14 and TRBJ1-5, with D possibly being TRBD1 (5 bases). This CDR3 comprises 15 residues. Germline V gene data show CDR1 as SGHDN and CDR2 as FVKESK. V was cut by 1 base and J by 3 bases, with 10 bases left in between. CDR3 in DNA: TGTGCCAGCAGCCAAGGTCGACAGTTCAATCAGCCCCAGCATTTT. As protein: CASSQGRQFNQPQHF. Supplemented by reference TRBV14 and TRBJ1-5, the full variable domain reads EAGVTQFPSHSVIEKGQTVTLRCDPISGHDNLYWYRRVMGKEIKFLLHFVKESKQDESGMPNNRFLAERTGGTYSTLKVQPAELEDSGVYFCASSQGRQFNQPQHFGDGTRLSIL.

V usage is TRBV4-1 and J usage is TRBJ2-2; 8 bases line up with TRBD1. Germline V lookup: CDR1 MGHRA, CDR2 YSYEKL. CDR3 size: 16 residues. V lost 1 base and J lost 6; bases outside the gene matches: 7. The CDR3 reads CASSQASGQGAGELFF. CDR3 DNA sequence: TGCGCCAGCAGCCAAGCGTCAGGACAGGGTGCCGGGGAGCTGTTTTTT.

The CDR3 loop is CASSLQGTTGELFF. The CDR3 DNA follows: TGTGCCAGCAGCTTGCAGGGTACCACCGGGGAGCTGTTTTTT. The chain recombines TRBV5-4 with TRBJ2-2; possible D gene TRBD1, 5 bases. Trimming pared 1 base from V and 4 bases from J, leaving 8 bases between. The CDR3 covers 14 residues. Germline CDR1 SGHNT, CDR2 YYREEE (reference sequence).

The chain recombines TRBV4-1 with TRBJ2-1; no clear D. The CDR3 extends over 16 amino acids. V lost 1 base and J 1 base, leaving 11 bases between the germline ends. Germline V CDR1 and CDR2: MGHRA, YSYEKL. The CDR3 loop is CASSQAVGLSYNEQFF. The CDR3 DNA reads TGCGCCAGCAGCCAAGCAGTGGGTCTATCCTACAATGAGCAGTTCTTC.

This clone occurred a few times. V usage is TRBV21-1 and J usage is TRBJ1-3; the table's D call TRBD1 went unverified against the DNA. TRBV21-1 is termed a pseudogene. The CDR3 contains 13 residues. The CDR3 loop is CASSPVRINTIYF. The DNA for the CDR3 is TGTGCCAGCAGCCCGGTCAGGATAAACACCATATATTTT.

In its sample, this clone was seen once. V and J are TRBV6-5 and TRBJ1-2, with 8 nucleotides matching TRBD1. CDR3 length equals 14 residues. Trimming at V came to 2 bases and at J to 8 bases, leaving 7 bases not matched to a gene. Germline loops: CDR1 MNHEY, CDR2 SVGAGI. Written as DNA, the CDR3 is TGTGCCAGCAGTTACATCAAACAGGGGGACGGCTACACCTTC. It specifies CASSYIKQGDGYTF.